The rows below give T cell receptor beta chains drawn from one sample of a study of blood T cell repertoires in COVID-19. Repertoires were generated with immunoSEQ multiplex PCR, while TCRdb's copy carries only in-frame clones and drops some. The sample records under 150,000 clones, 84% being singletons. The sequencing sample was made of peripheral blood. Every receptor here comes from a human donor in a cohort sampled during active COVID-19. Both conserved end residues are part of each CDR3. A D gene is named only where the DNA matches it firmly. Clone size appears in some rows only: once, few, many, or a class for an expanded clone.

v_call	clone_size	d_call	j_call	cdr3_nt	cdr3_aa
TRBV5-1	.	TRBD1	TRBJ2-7	TGCGCCAGCAGCTCCGGACCGGGACAGGGGTCCTACGAGCAGTACTTC	CASSSGPGQGSYEQYF
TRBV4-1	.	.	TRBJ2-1	TGCGCCAGCAGCCAAGAGGAGTACAATGAGCAGTTCTTC	CASSQEEYNEQFF
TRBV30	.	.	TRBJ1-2	TGTGCCTGCAATCCTCAGGGCTATGGCTACACCTTC	CACNPQGYGYTF
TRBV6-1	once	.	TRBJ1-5	TGTGCCAGCAGTGAATATAGCAATCAGCCCCAGCATTTT	CASSEYSNQPQHF
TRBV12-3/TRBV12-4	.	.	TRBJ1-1	TGTGCCACCATTAATACGGGTAGAGCTTTCTTT	CATINTGRAFF
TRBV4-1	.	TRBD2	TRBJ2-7	TGCGCCAGCAGCCAAGTTGCGGGGGGCTACGAGCAGTACTTC	CASSQVAGGYEQYF
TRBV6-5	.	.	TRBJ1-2	TGTGCCAGCTTAGTGAGACAGGCCTACTCGGGTGGCTACACCTTC	CASLVRQAYSGGYTF
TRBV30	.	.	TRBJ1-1	TGTGCCTGGAGTTCCGCGCCTGGTTGGGCTTATGAAGCTTTCTTT	CAWSSAPGWAYEAFF
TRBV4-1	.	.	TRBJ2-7	TGCGCCAGCAGTCCTCCGGGGGACGAGCAGTACTTC	CASSPPGDEQYF
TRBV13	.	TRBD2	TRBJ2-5	TGTGCCAGCAGCTTAGGAGTGCGGGGGGAGTACTTC	CASSLGVRGEYF
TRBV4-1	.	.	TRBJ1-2	TGCGCCAGCAGCCAAGGACAGCAGAACTATGGCTACACCTTC	CASSQGQQNYGYTF
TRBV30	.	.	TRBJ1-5	TGTGCCTGGAGTCAGGGGAAGAATCAGCCCCAGCATTTT	CAWSQGKNQPQHF
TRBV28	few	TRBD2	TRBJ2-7	TGTGCCAGCAGACTAGCGGGGGGGAGGACCTACGAGCAGTACTTC	CASRLAGGRTYEQYF
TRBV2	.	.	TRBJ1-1	TGTGCCAGCAGTGCCGACTGGAACACTGAAGCTTTCTTT	CASSADWNTEAFF
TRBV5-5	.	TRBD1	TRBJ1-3	TGTGCCAGCAGAAGGGGGGGACAGGGGGCCGATTACTCTGGAAACACCATATATTTT	CASRRGGQGADYSGNTIYF
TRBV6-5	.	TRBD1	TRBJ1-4	TGTGCCAGCAGTTACACACTCATGGACAGGGAAAAACTGTTTTTT	CASSYTLMDREKLFF
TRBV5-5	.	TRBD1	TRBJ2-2	TGTGCCAGCAGCTTGGTTGGGGGGACAGGGTACACCGGGGAGCTGTTTTTT	CASSLVGGTGYTGELFF
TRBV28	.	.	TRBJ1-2	TGTGCCAGCACAGGGAACTATGGCTACACCTTC	CASTGNYGYTF
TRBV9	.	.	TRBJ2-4	TGTGCCAGCAGCGTAGCCCCAGAAAACATTCAGTACTTC	CASSVAPENIQYF
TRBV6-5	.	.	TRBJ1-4	TGTGCCAGCAGTATGAGTTATGATGAAAAACTGTTTTTT	CASSMSYDEKLFF
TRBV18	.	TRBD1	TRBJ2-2	TGTGCCAGCTCATCCTCCGGGACAGGGGGTGCCACCGGGGAGCTGTTTTTT	CASSSSGTGGATGELFF
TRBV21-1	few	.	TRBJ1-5	TGTGCCAGCAGCTACCGGGACAGGGTCTATAGCAATCAGCCCCAGCATTTT	CASSYRDRVYSNQPQHF
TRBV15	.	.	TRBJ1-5	TGTGCCACCAGCTCCGGGGGAGGGTTTCGCAATCAGCCCCAGCATTTT	CATSSGGGFRNQPQHF
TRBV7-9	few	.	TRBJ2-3	TGTGCCAGCAGCCCAGGTGCTAGGGCAGGCTTAGGGGCAGATACGCAGTATTTT	CASSPGARAGLGADTQYF
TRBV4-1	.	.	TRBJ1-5	TGCGCCAGCGCTCCAACCCCGCAGAGCAATCAGCCCCAGCATTTT	CASAPTPQSNQPQHF
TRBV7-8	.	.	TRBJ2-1	TGTGCCAGCAGCCTAAGCGAGCGGATCGAGCAGTTCTTC	CASSLSERIEQFF
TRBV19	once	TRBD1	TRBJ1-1	TGTGCCAGAGAACCGGGACAGGGGTGGACTGAAGCTTTCTTT	CAREPGQGWTEAFF
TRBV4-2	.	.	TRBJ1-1	TGTGCCAGCAGCCGCCTGGCTGCGAACACTGAAGCTTTCTTT	CASSRLAANTEAFF
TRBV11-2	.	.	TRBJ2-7	TGTGCCAGCAGCTTAGAGGGATCAGGGGTCTACGAGCAGTACTTC	CASSLEGSGVYEQYF
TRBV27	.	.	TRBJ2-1	TGTGCCAGCAGTTTAGACACCTACAATGAGCAGTTCTTC	CASSLDTYNEQFF
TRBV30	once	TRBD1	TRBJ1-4	TGTGCCTGGAGTGAGGGGGCGGCTAATGAAAAACTGTTTTTT	CAWSEGAANEKLFF
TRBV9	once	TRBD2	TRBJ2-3	TGTGCCAGCAGCCATTCGGCGGGGGTCGGCACAGATACGCAGTATTTT	CASSHSAGVGTDTQYF
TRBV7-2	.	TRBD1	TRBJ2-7	TGTGCCAGCAGCTGGGGATCCGGGACAGGACCCTACGAGCAGTACTTC	CASSWGSGTGPYEQYF
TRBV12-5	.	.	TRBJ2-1	TGTGCTAGTGGTCCGCCGGGTACCTACAATGAGCAGTTCTTC	CASGPPGTYNEQFF
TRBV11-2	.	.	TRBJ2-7	TGTGCCAGCAGCTTAGGAACGAGCGAGCAGTACTTC	CASSLGTSEQYF
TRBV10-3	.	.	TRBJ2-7	TGTGCCAGCACTCAAGACAGGAGTCGGTACGAGCAGTACTTC	CASTQDRSRYEQYF
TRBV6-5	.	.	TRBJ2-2	TGTGCCAGCAGTTACCAGGATTTCACCGGGGAGCTGTTTTTT	CASSYQDFTGELFF
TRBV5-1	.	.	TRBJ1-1	TGCGCCAGCAGCTCCCTCGGGGGGGAACGGCGGCCAGAAGCTTTCTTT	CASSSLGGERRPEAFF
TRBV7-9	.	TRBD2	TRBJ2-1	TGTGCCAGCAGCCTGGGGCGGGGGTCCTACAATGAGCAGTTCTTC	CASSLGRGSYNEQFF
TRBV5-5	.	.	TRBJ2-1	TGTGCCAGCAGCTTGGAGGACAGACAATTCTACAATGAGCAGTTCTTC	CASSLEDRQFYNEQFF
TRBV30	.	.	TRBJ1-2	TGTGCCTGGGCGCCGGGTAACTATGGCTACACCTTC	CAWAPGNYGYTF